This T cell receptor (beta chain) derives from a study of cytomegalovirus exposure and HLA in healthy donors. In regard to this clone: As yet, its antigen is unknown.

Primers for the PCR totalled 60 Vbeta and 13 Jbeta. Data came from immunoSEQ multiplex PCR; TCRdb stores just in-frame clones and leaves some out. The sample has 100,000 to 150,000 clones, 80% seen once. V was pared by 2 bases and J by 8 bases, with 6 bases between. The CDR3 loop spans 11 amino acids. Germline values: CDR1 MNHEY, CDR2 SVGAGI. Findings and limits, study-wide: Later analysis identified a missense DCLRE1C variant that was linked to TCR beta V- and J-gene trimming. The productive fraction for most TCR beta V segments was about 90% or about 30% in an earlier analysis. Accurate prediction of most subjects' HLA-A and HLA-B alleles from TCR beta sequences was reported.

Sequencing input: PBMCs. V is TRBV6-5 and J is TRBJ1-2; tentatively, D is TRBD1 (5 bases). The sequence derives from a man in his thirties or forties in good health and CMV-seronegative. Here the CDR3 reads CASSYGAGYTF. As DNA, the CDR3 is TGTGCCAGCAGTTACGGGGCGGGCTACACCTTC.